This entry describes one TCR beta chain. Its antigen is as yet unknown. This may stem from a read error, because a much larger clone lies one nucleotide away. These data originate in a study of read filtering for tumor transcriptome and immune sequencing. Study observations and caveats: Dropping single-read clonotypes raised IR-seq and RNA-seq shared-clonotype correlation. Sorted CD138-negative bone marrow cells were not purified T cells. In IR-seq, single-read clonotypes were 65% to 90% of clonotypes but approximately 3.5% of reads.

This library used roughly 400 ng RNA and molecular barcoded adaptors spanning alpha/delta and beta/gamma chains. MiXCR, run by TCRdb on the reads, gives a single entry per CDR3 protein. Of some 130,000 distinct CDR3 sequences detected, around 14% appear once; the ten largest clones hold roughly 7.6%. Trimming took 4 bases from V and 2 from J, leaving 11 bases between them. Germline loops: CDR1 SGHRS, CDR2 YFSETQ. This CDR3 region has 14 residues. The origin of this receptor is a donor at least 40 years old with multiple myeloma. Sequencing used a population of CD138-negative cells sorted from bone marrow. The chain uses TRBV5-1 and TRBJ2-3, with D tentatively TRBD2 (5 bases). CDR3 sequence: CASSAREDTDTQYF. CDR3 nucleotides: TGCGCCAGCAGCGCCCGGGAAGACACAGATACGCAGTATTTT.